These 20 T cell receptor beta chains share one sample of origin, sequenced in a study of T cell responses to AZD1222 COVID-19 vaccine. Sequenced by immunoSEQ multiplex PCR; TCRdb stores in-frame clones only, minus some. The sample has some 79,000 clones, 80% seen once. The source was peripheral blood, collected 28 days after the second AZD1222 dose. The receptors were sampled from an adult who received the AZD1222 COVID-19 vaccine.

A word on this clone: At one end, the junction sequence differs from germline, possibly due to a read error. V is TRBV10-3 and J is TRBJ2-5; 7 positions agree with TRBD2. This CDR3 spans 17 amino acids. Germline assignment: CDR1 ENHRY and CDR2 SYGVKD. The CDR3 region is CVISDEGRGLTGETQYF. DNA for the CDR3: TGTGTCATCAGTGATGAGGGTAGGGGACTAACGGGAGAGACCCAGTACTTC.

This chain joins TRBV6-5 and TRBJ2-7; the D is unclear. The CDR3 length is 14 residues. Germline assignment: CDR1 MNHEY and CDR2 SVGAGI. Deletions cut 6 bases from V and 0 bases from J, with 12 bases between. CDR3 amino acids: CASRINPNSYEQYF. CDR3 nucleotides: TGTGCCAGCAGAATCAACCCTAACTCCTACGAGCAGTACTTC.

The chain joins TRBV11-2 to TRBJ2-7; 8 bases line up with TRBD2. The CDR3 consists of 14 residues. Trimming took 3 bases from V and 4 from J; bases not matched to a gene: 5. Germline V CDR1 and CDR2: SGHAT, FQNNGV. The CDR3 reads CASSLYIAGYEQYF. The CDR3 bases are TGTGCCAGCAGCTTGTACATAGCGGGGTACGAGCAGTACTTC.

This chain uses TRBV5-1 with TRBJ2-1; 15 bases agree with TRBD2. Per germline, CDR1 SGHRS and CDR2 YFSETQ. This CDR3 is built from 15 residues. The V segment lost 2 bases and the J segment 12 bases; nucleotides outside the gene matches: 6. The CDR3 nucleotides are TGCGCCAGCAGCTTTTGGACTAGCGGGGGGGCTGGGCAGTTCTTC. Its protein product is CASSFWTSGGAGQFF.

This clone was picked up a small number of times. The rearrangement uses TRBV7-2 and TRBJ2-7; 9 bases are a match to TRBD2. With 1 base clipped from V and 5 bases from J, the junction kept 3 bases outside the gene matches. The CDR3 loop spans 14 amino acids. Germline CDR1 SGHTA, CDR2 FQGNSA. The CDR3 loop reads CASSLVAGAHEQYF. In DNA, the CDR3 is TGTGCCAGCAGCTTAGTAGCGGGAGCCCACGAGCAGTACTTC. Full variable domain (outside the CDR3, taken from reference TRBV7-2 and TRBJ2-7): GAGVSQSPSNKVTEKGKDVELRCDPISGHTALYWYRQSLGQGLEFLIYFQGNSAPDKSGLPSDRFSAERTGGSVSTLTIQRTQQEDSAVYLCASSLVAGAHEQYFGPGTRLTVT.

This clone was seen a few times. The chain is built from TRBV5-4 and TRBJ2-7; TRBD1 or TRBD2 may be the D gene (6 bases each). The CDR3 runs 15 residues. Trimming took 0 bases from V and 6 from J, leaving 16 bases between them. Germline loops: CDR1 SGHNT, CDR2 YYREEE (reference sequence). CDR3 coding DNA: TGTGCCAGCAGCTTGGCGGGGGCGCTCCGTTCCGAGCAGTACTTC. Translated, it gives CASSLAGALRSEQYF. Full variable domain (rest looked up from reference TRBV5-4 and TRBJ2-7): ETGVTQSPTHLIKTRGQQVTLRCSSQSGHNTVSWYQQALGQGPQFIFQYYREEENGRGNFPPRFSGLQFPNYSSELNVNALELDDSALYLCASSLAGALRSEQYFGPGTRLTVT.

The count of this clone is one. The chain recombines TRBV19 with TRBJ1-5; possibly TRBD1 for D (5 bases). CDR3 length equals 14 residues. V lost 7 bases and J 5 bases, leaving 15 bases between the germline ends. In germline, CDR1 is LNHDA, CDR2 SQIVND (reference sequence). The CDR3 protein is CASTPMGGDQPQHF. The CDR3 bases are TGTGCCAGTACCCCGATGGGGGGGGATCAGCCCCAGCATTTT.

DNA for the CDR3: TGCGCCAGCAGCCAAGATGACGGGAACTCCTACAATGAGCAGTTCTTC. It encodes CASSQDDGNSYNEQFF. V is TRBV4-3 and J is TRBJ2-1; tentatively, D is TRBD2 (5 bases). V lost 0 bases, J lost 0 bases, and 9 bases lay in between. This CDR3 is built from 16 residues. Germline lookup yields CDR1 LGHNA and CDR2 YSLEER.

This chain joins TRBV7-9 and TRBJ2-2, with no clear D. Germline CDR1 is SEHNR and CDR2 is FQNEAQ (reference sequence). CDR3 length: 14 amino acids. V was pared by 0 bases and J by 6 bases, with 8 bases between. The CDR3 sequence is CASSLALGSGELFF. The CDR3 DNA reads as TGTGCCAGCAGCTTAGCTTTGGGGTCCGGGGAGCTGTTTTTT.

This clone has just one count. The V and J genes are TRBV9 and TRBJ2-7; the match to TRBD1 covers 8 bases. CDR1 is SGDLS and CDR2 is YYNGEE in the germline V gene. This CDR3 has 16 residues. V gave up 0 bases and J gave up 2 bases; unmatched junction bases: 7. For the CDR3, the DNA is TGTGCCAGCAGCGTAGAAGGGTCAGGGGGCACCTACGAGCAGTACTTC. Its translation: CASSVEGSGGTYEQYF. The whole variable domain, remainder taken from reference TRBV9 and TRBJ2-7, is DSGVTQTPKHLITATGQRVTLRCSPRSGDLSVYWYQQSLDQGLQFLIQYYNGEERAKGNILERFSAQQFPDLHSELNLSSLELGDSALYFCASSVEGSGGTYEQYFGPGTRLTVT.

The chain employs TRBV9 and TRBJ1-6, with TRBD1 as a possible D gene (5 bases). There are 15 residues in the CDR3. V was cut by 3 bases and J by 7 bases, with 14 bases left in between. CDR1 is SGDLS and CDR2 is YYNGEE in the germline V gene. The chain's CDR3 is CASSGPGRVNSPLHF. CDR3 nucleotides: TGTGCCAGCAGCGGCCCAGGGCGGGTAAATTCACCCCTCCACTTT.

The chain couples TRBV19 to TRBJ2-3, with 10 bases identical to TRBD1. The CDR3 is 14 residues long. V dropped 3 bases and J dropped 5; count of bases not matched to a gene: 2. Looked up from germline, CDR1 is LNHDA and CDR2 is SQIVND (reference sequence). CDR3 residues: CASSIRDRGDTQYF. In DNA form, the CDR3 reads TGTGCCAGTAGTATTCGGGACAGGGGAGATACGCAGTATTTT. Full variable domain (outside the CDR3, taken from reference TRBV19 and TRBJ2-3): DGGITQSPKYLFRKEGQNVTLSCEQNLNHDAMYWYRQDPGQGLRLIYYSQIVNDFQKGDIAEGYSVSREKKESFPLTVTSAQKNPTAFYLCASSIRDRGDTQYFGPGTRLTVL.

V and J are TRBV30 and TRBJ1-5; 7 positions match TRBD1. V dropped 2 bases and J dropped 5; count of bases not matched to a gene: 9. Germline V gives CDR1 GTSNPN, CDR2 SVGIG (reference sequence). CDR3 length: 15 residues. CDR3 sequence: CAWSLQGRQDQPQHF. For the CDR3, the DNA is TGTGCCTGGAGTTTACAGGGGCGGCAGGATCAGCCCCAGCATTTT.

Concerning this clone itself: The sample holds other DNA sequences that translate to the same CDR3. This chain uses TRBV7-9 with TRBJ2-2, with D unresolved. The CDR3 covers 14 residues. CDR1 and CDR2 (germline): SEHNR, FQNEAQ (reference sequence). The V end lost 0 bases, the J end lost 4 bases, and 6 bases lay between the germline ends. CDR3 loop: CASSLALRTGELFF. In DNA form, the CDR3 reads TGTGCCAGCAGCTTAGCTCTCCGCACCGGGGAGCTGTTTTTT.

The genes are TRBV7-8 and TRBJ1-4, with a weak D call TRBD1 (5 bases). This CDR3 has 15 residues. V lost 5 bases and J 5 bases, leaving 15 bases between the germline ends. Germline V gene data show CDR1 as SGHVS and CDR2 as FQNEAQ. The CDR3 sequence is CASSQRLGLNEKLFF. As DNA, the CDR3 is TGTGCCAGCAGCCAGAGACTGGGGCTAAATGAAAAACTGTTTTTT.

The rearrangement uses TRBV2 and TRBJ2-5; D remains unclear. This CDR3 spans 11 amino acids. V was cut by 6 bases and J by 1 base, with 3 bases left in between. CDR1 and CDR2 from the germline V gene are SNHLY and FYNNEI. The DNA for the CDR3 is TGTGCCAGCAGCCCCCAAGAGACCCAGTACTTC. Protein sequence: CASSPQETQYF.

The V and J genes are TRBV19 and TRBJ1-2; D not resolved. V lost 6 bases to trimming and J lost 2 bases, with 7 bases between them. Germline CDR1 LNHDA, CDR2 SQIVND (reference sequence). CDR3 size: 12 residues. CDR3 loop: CASREENYGYTF. The CDR3 bases are TGTGCCAGTAGGGAAGAAAACTATGGCTACACCTTC.

V gene TRBV28 combines with J gene TRBJ2-3; TRBD2 aligns across 14 bases. CDR1 is MDHEN, CDR2 SYDVKM, per germline. V shed 7 bases, J shed 5 bases, and the junction held 2 bases outside the gene matches. This CDR3 is 14 amino acids long. CDR3: CASTGLAGGDTQYF. Here the CDR3 DNA reads TGTGCCAGCACCGGACTAGCGGGGGGAGATACGCAGTATTTT.

The J gene is TRBJ1-5, the V gene TRBV19; TRBD1 might be the D (5 bases). Germline V gene sequence: CDR1 LNHDA, CDR2 SQIVND (reference sequence). Between the trimmed V and J ends, which lost 3 bases and 2 bases, there was a span of 11 bases. CDR3 length equals 15 residues. DNA of the CDR3: TGTGCCAGTAGTATGGGGCAGTTCCGCAATCAGCCCCAGCATTTT. Translated, it gives CASSMGQFRNQPQHF.

CDR3 residues: CASSIPSGGHTDTQYF. The CDR3 DNA reads TGTGCCAGTAGTATACCCAGCGGGGGGCACACAGATACGCAGTATTTT. The genes are TRBV19 and TRBJ2-3; 9 bases fit TRBD2. J gave up 2 bases and V 2 bases, and 5 bases lay outside the gene matches. The CDR3 has 16 residues. Per the germline V gene, CDR1 is LNHDA and CDR2 is SQIVND (reference sequence).